This T cell receptor beta chain was captured by sequencing in a study of blood T cells in healthy people across ages. PCR was performed a second time for about 7 to 11 cycles using a sample-barcoded 5' primer and a J-beta primer mix. Using its own MiXCR run on the 5' RACE reads, TCRdb lists one record per CDR3 protein. The table has 700,000 to 900,000 distinct CDR3 sequences, around half seen once. This CDR3 is built from 13 residues. CDR1 is DFQATT, CDR2 SNEGSKA, per germline (reference sequence). Losses at the gene ends were 4 bases for V and 6 bases for J; bases not matched to a gene: 5. Sequencing was carried out using blood. The V and J genes are TRBV20-1 and TRBJ2-3; TRBD2 matches 9 bases. The receptor was isolated from an elderly man in good health. Here the CDR3 DNA reads TGCAGTGCTACGGGGACTAGCCCCGATACGCAGTATTTT. It specifies CSATGTSPDTQYF.